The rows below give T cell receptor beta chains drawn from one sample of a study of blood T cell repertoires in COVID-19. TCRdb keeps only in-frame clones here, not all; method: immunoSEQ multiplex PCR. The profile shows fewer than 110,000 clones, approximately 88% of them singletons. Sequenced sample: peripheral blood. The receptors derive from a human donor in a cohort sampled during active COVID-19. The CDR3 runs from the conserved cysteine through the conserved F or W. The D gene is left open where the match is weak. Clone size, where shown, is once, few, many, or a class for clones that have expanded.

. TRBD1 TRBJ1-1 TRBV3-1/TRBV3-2 TGTGCCAGCAGCCAAGGGGGGCGACAGGGGAAGAGTGAAGCTTTCTTT CASSQGGRQGKSEAFF
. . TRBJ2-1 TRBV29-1 TGCAGCGTCCTGACTGAGAATGAGCAGTTCTTC CSVLTENEQFF
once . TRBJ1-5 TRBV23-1 TGCGCCAGCAGACCCGGAGGGGTCGATCATCAGCCCCAGCATTTT CASRPGGVDHQPQHF
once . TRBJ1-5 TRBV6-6 TGTGCCAGCAGTTACGATGGGACACGAAATCAGCCCCAGCATTTT CASSYDGTRNQPQHF
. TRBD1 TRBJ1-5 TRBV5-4 TGTGCCAGCAGCCCCGGGACAGGGAATCAGCCCCAGCATTTT CASSPGTGNQPQHF
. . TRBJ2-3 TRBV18 TGTGCCAGCTCACCACCAGGCGGGACCTCAGGCACAGATACGCAGTATTTT CASSPPGGTSGTDTQYF
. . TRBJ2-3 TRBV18 TGTGCCAGCTCACTTGACACTCCCCCAGATACGCAGTATTTT CASSLDTPPDTQYF
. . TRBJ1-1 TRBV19 TGTGCCAGTAGGCGTGCAGGGGTGACTGAAGCTTTCTTT CASRRAGVTEAFF
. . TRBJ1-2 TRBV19 TGTGCCAGTAGTATAGGGGGAGCTGGCTACACCTTC CASSIGGAGYTF
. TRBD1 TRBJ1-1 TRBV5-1 TGCGCCAGCAGAACGACAGGGGGCAATACTGAAGCTTTCTTT CASRTTGGNTEAFF
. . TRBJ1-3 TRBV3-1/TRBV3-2 TGTGCCAGCATGGGTGACTCCTCTGGAAACACCATATATTTT CASMGDSSGNTIYF
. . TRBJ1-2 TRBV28 TGTGCCAGCAGTTCAGGGTCCTATGGCTACACCTTC CASSSGSYGYTF
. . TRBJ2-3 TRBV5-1 TGCGCCAGCAGCTTATCCCTTAGCGGAGATACGCAGTATTTT CASSLSLSGDTQYF
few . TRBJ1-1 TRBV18 TGTGCCAGCTCACCACTTGTAGGGGGTACAGAAGCTTTCTTT CASSPLVGGTEAFF
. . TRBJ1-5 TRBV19 TGTGCCAGTAGGCAAAACGGGCCCAGCGGGGAGCCCCAGCATTTT CASRQNGPSGEPQHF
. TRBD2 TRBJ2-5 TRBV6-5 TGTGCCAGCAGTCCGGGACTAGCGTATCAAGAGACCCAGTACTTC CASSPGLAYQETQYF
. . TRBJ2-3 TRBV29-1 TGCAGCGGAGGGGGGGTCCCCGGGGATACGCAGTATTTT CSGGGVPGDTQYF
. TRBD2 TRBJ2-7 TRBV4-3 TGCGCCAGCAGCCAAGAGCCGGGACTAGAGTTCCACGAGCAGTACTTC CASSQEPGLEFHEQYF
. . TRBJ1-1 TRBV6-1 TGTGCCAGCAGTGACGCGGCACGCCGGGACACTGAAGCTTTCTTT CASSDAARRDTEAFF
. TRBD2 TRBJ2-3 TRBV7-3 TGTGCCAGCAGCTTACGAGGCGGGGGTCGCGCGGATACGCAGTATTTT CASSLRGGGRADTQYF
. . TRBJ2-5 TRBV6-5 TGTGCCAGCGGAGTAGAGACCCAGTACTTC CASGVETQYF
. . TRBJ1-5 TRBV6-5 TGTGCCAGCAGGGTAGGAGTGGATCAGCCCCAGCATTTT CASRVGVDQPQHF
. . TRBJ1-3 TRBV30 TGTGCCTGGAGGACAGCCGGAAACACCATATATTTT CAWRTAGNTIYF
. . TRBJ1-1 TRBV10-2 TGCGCCAGCAGTCTTCAGGTGAGCCTGAACACTGAAGCTTTCTTT CASSLQVSLNTEAFF
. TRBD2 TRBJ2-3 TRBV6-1 TGTGCCAGCAGTGACTTCACTAGCGGGGGGTCAGATACGCAGTATTTT CASSDFTSGGSDTQYF
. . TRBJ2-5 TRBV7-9 TGTGCCAGCAGCTTTCTTCCTCGAGACGGGCAAGAGACCCAGTACTTC CASSFLPRDGQETQYF
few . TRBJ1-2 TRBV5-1 TGCGCCAGCAGCTTGGGTCATGGGGGGTCTAACTATGGCTACACCTTC CASSLGHGGSNYGYTF
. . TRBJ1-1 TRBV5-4 TGTGCCAGCAGCTCAGGGCGCAGCATGAACACTGAAGCTTTCTTT CASSSGRSMNTEAFF
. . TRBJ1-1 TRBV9 TGTGCCAGCAGCGTAGAATCGGGGGACACTGAAGCTTTCTTT CASSVESGDTEAFF
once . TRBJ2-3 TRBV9 TGTGCCAGCAGCCTCGCGCAGGGGAGTGGCACAGATACGCAGTATTTT CASSLAQGSGTDTQYF
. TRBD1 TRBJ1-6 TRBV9 TGTGCCAGCAGCCAGGGACAGGGCTATAATTCACCCCTCCACTTT CASSQGQGYNSPLHF
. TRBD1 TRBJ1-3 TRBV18 TGTGCCAGCGAAACAGGGGGCTCTGGAAACACCATATATTTT CASETGGSGNTIYF
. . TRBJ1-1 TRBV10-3 TGTGCCATCAGTGAGTCGGCGGGGAACACTGAAGCTTTCTTT CAISESAGNTEAFF